This entry lists 2 T cell receptor beta chains sequenced from one sample in a study of cytomegalovirus exposure and HLA in healthy donors. It was with 60 Vbeta and 13 Jbeta primers that the PCR ran. Profiling relied on immunoSEQ multiplex PCR, and the TCRdb table lists in-frame clones only, not all of them. The sample shows 200,000 or so clones, about 83% of them seen only once. The sequencing sample was made of PBMCs. These receptors were collected from a girl between 10 and 17 years old in good health and CMV-seronegative.

The chain uses TRBV9 and TRBJ2-5; TRBD2 matches 11 bases. The CDR3 is 16 amino acids. Germline CDR1 and CDR2: SGDLS and YYNGEE. The V segment lost 0 bases and the J segment 2 bases; nucleotides outside the gene matches: 3. The CDR3 loop is CASSVGLAGSQETQYF. DNA of the CDR3: TGTGCCAGCAGCGTAGGACTAGCGGGGTCGCAAGAGACCCAGTACTTC. The entire variable domain, with the rest obtained from reference TRBV9 and TRBJ2-5, is as follows: DSGVTQTPKHLITATGQRVTLRCSPRSGDLSVYWYQQSLDQGLQFLIQYYNGEERAKGNILERFSAQQFPDLHSELNLSSLELGDSALYFCASSVGLAGSQETQYFGPGTRLLVL.

This clone came up many times. The V gene is TRBV30, the J gene TRBJ2-2; 8 bases line up with TRBD1. The CDR3 runs to 12 residues. The V gene's germline CDR1 is GTSNPN and CDR2 SVGIG (reference sequence). With 5 bases clipped from V and 6 bases from J, the junction kept 2 bases outside the gene matches. The CDR3 DNA reads TGTGCCTGGGGACAGGGCTCCGGGGAGCTGTTTTTT. It translates to CAWGQGSGELFF.